The present entry profiles one T cell receptor beta chain with its context. It was 150 to 250 ng DNA, around 33,000 T cell genomes, that sorted-subset replicate PCRs used. Using immunoSEQ multiplex PCR, the repertoire was profiled, and TCRdb retains in-frame clones only, with some absent. The sample yields about 710,000 clones, 73% seen once. This sample is drawn from a study of shared clonotypes between healthy human individuals. Germline CDR1 SGHRS, CDR2 YFSETQ. Trimming took off 4 bases at V and 6 bases at J, with 13 bases between the two ends. The CDR3 is made up of 13 amino acids. Input material: memory CD4+ T cells sorted from blood. Sample subset: CD45RA-negative fraction. V gene TRBV5-1 combines with J gene TRBJ1-2; D unresolved. This TCR was sampled from a woman aged 25 to 45 in good health. This CDR3 is CASSQTAVDGYTF. The CDR3, as DNA: TGCGCCAGCAGCCAGACGGCAGTCGATGGCTACACCTTC.